One and the same sample provided the 17 T cell receptor beta chains below, sequenced in a study of blood T cell repertoires in COVID-19. Clones were sequenced by immunoSEQ multiplex PCR, and TCRdb holds only the in-frame ones, with some missing. The data contain 150,000 to 200,000 clones, roughly 86% of them singletons. Sequencing input: peripheral blood. The receptors originated from a man between 65 and 79 years old with acute or convalescent COVID-19.

The chain has TRBV12-3 or TRBV12-4 and TRBJ2-7, with 8 bases lining up with TRBD1. The V and J ends lost 6 bases and 4 bases, in that order; junction bases with no gene match: 5. The CDR3 is made up of 13 amino acids. The DNA for the CDR3 is TGTGCCAGCAGCCCCCAGGGGGCTTACGAGCAGTACTTC. It specifies CASSPQGAYEQYF.

This chain uses TRBV3-1 (or the pseudogene TRBV3-2) with TRBJ1-2; TRBD1 might be the D (5 bases). The CDR3 totals 13 residues. The germline V gene has CDR1 LGHDT and CDR2 YNNKEL (reference sequence). With 5 bases removed from V and 0 bases from J, the gap between germline ends came to 7 bases. CDR3 amino acids: CASSEQANYGYTF. The DNA for the CDR3 is TGTGCCAGCAGCGAACAGGCTAACTATGGCTACACCTTC.

This clone showed up just a few times. The chain has TRBV9 and TRBJ1-4, with D possibly being TRBD1 (5 bases). Per germline, CDR1 SGDLS and CDR2 YYNGEE. The CDR3 is made up of 14 amino acids. V lost 6 bases to trimming and J lost 5 bases, with 14 bases between them. CDR3 bases: TGTGCCAGCAACACCCAGGGTGGGAATGAAAAACTGTTTTTT. Its protein product is CASNTQGGNEKLFF.

This CDR3 reads CATSDPRDRSTDTQYF. CDR3 sequence (DNA): TGTGCCACCAGTGATCCCCGGGACAGAAGCACAGATACGCAGTATTTT. The chain links TRBV24-1 to TRBJ2-3, with 7 positions matching TRBD1. Germline V CDR1 and CDR2: KGHDR, SFDVKD. The ends lost 3 bases at V and 0 bases at J; junction bases unmatched: 5. The length of the CDR3 is 16 residues.

The chain has TRBV28 and TRBJ1-2; D is unresolved. This CDR3 is built from 13 residues. The V end was cut by 2 bases, the J end by 4 bases, with 8 bases between. The germline V gene encodes CDR1 MDHEN and CDR2 SYDVKM. CDR3 sequence: CASSLRRSYGYTF. In nucleotides, the CDR3 is TGTGCCAGCAGTTTACGTCGGAGCTATGGCTACACCTTC.

The genes are TRBV3-1 (or the pseudogene TRBV3-2) and TRBJ2-1; maybe TRBD1 (6 bases). The CDR3 spans 15 residues. CDR1 and CDR2 (germline): LGHDT, YNNKEL (reference sequence). The V end was cut by 4 bases, the J end by 6 bases, with 16 bases between. The CDR3 protein is CASSPLQGSGNEQFF. CDR3 nucleotide sequence: TGTGCCAGCAGCCCATTACAGGGCAGTGGCAATGAGCAGTTCTTC.

V and J are TRBV6-2 or TRBV6-3 and TRBJ2-1; D is unclear. The CDR3 runs 11 residues. The V gene's germline CDR1 is MNHEY and CDR2 SVGEGT. Between the trimmed V and J ends, which lost 6 bases and 9 bases, there was a span of 9 bases. The CDR3 loop reads CASSMGTEQFF. CDR3 DNA sequence: TGTGCCAGCAGCATGGGCACTGAGCAGTTCTTC.

The chain recombines TRBV28 with TRBJ2-7; TRBD1 matches 8 bases. The CDR3 sequence is 16 residues long. Trimming took 6 bases from V and 4 from J; bases not matched to a gene: 14. From germline, CDR1 is MDHEN and CDR2 SYDVKM. DNA of the CDR3: TGTGCCAGCAGCACTAGTAGTGTGACAGGGGTATACGAGCAGTACTTC. Translating it yields CASSTSSVTGVYEQYF.

The gene calls are TRBV5-1 and TRBJ1-6; D is uncertain. The CDR3 runs 13 residues. Germline CDR1 is SGHRS and CDR2 is YFSETQ. V was pared by 7 bases and J by 6 bases, with 11 bases between. The CDR3 nucleotides are TGCGCCAGCGGTCTAGAGGCTAATTCACCCCTCCACTTT. The encoded protein is CASGLEANSPLHF.

The CDR3 sequence: CASSWGPEETQYF. The CDR3 DNA is TGTGCCAGCAGCTGGGGGCCCGAGGAGACCCAGTACTTC. The chain links TRBV6-5 to TRBJ2-5, with D perhaps matching TRBD1 (6 bases). The ends were cut back, 6 bases at V and 5 bases at J, with 13 bases in the middle. Germline values: CDR1 MNHEY, CDR2 SVGAGI. The CDR3 has 13 residues.

V and J are TRBV2 and TRBJ2-1, with TRBD1 matching over 9 bases. CDR1 SNHLY and CDR2 FYNNEI come from the germline V gene. With V trimmed by 4 bases and J by 8 bases, 6 bases remained unmatched. This CDR3 has 14 residues. CDR3 protein: CASSAGQGLDEQFF. The CDR3 region has the DNA TGTGCCAGCAGTGCGGGACAGGGTCTCGATGAGCAGTTCTTC.

This clone has only one observation. J is TRBJ2-1 and V is TRBV19; 8 bases fit TRBD2. V was clipped by 9 bases and J by 1 base; unmatched bases: 8. Germline CDR1 and CDR2: LNHDA and SQIVND (reference sequence). This CDR3 has 15 amino acids. The CDR3, as DNA: TGTGCCAGCTCCCCGGGAGGGAGGTCCTACAATGAGCAGTTCTTC. Its protein product is CASSPGGRSYNEQFF.

The chain has TRBV7-3 and TRBJ2-3; 9 nucleotides align to TRBD2. The CDR3 covers 16 residues. The junction had 12 bases not matched to a gene; V was cut back by 5 bases and J by 6 bases. Germline V gene data show CDR1 as SGHTA and CDR2 as FQGTGA. The CDR3 DNA reads as TGTGCCAGCAGCCCCGGGGGCGGGGGGGGTTTGGATACGCAGTATTTT. Translation: CASSPGGGGGLDTQYF.

The CDR3 is CASSLEGGQAGESPLHF. In DNA, the CDR3 is TGTGCCAGCAGCTTGGAGGGAGGACAGGCGGGCGAATCACCCCTCCACTTT. This chain links TRBV5-5 with TRBJ1-6; TRBD1 matches at 7 bases. The V and J ends lost 0 bases and 10 bases, in that order; junction bases with no gene match: 13. Germline lookup yields CDR1 SGHKS and CDR2 YYEKEE (reference sequence). The CDR3 runs 17 residues.

The chain couples TRBV18 to TRBJ2-2, with D unclear. From germline, CDR1 is KGHSH and CDR2 LQKENI. Trimming cost V 0 bases and J 0 bases, with 2 bases left between them. The CDR3 contains 14 residues. The CDR3 region has the DNA TGTGCCAGCTCACCACCCACGAACACCGGGGAGCTGTTTTTT. Protein sequence: CASSPPTNTGELFF.

The V call is TRBV19, the J call TRBJ2-4, with D possibly TRBD2 on 6 matching bases. The CDR3 spans 14 residues. V was clipped by 3 bases and J by 2 bases, with 8 bases between them. Per the germline V gene, CDR1 is LNHDA and CDR2 is SQIVND (reference sequence). The CDR3: CASSMSGPKNIQYF. DNA for the CDR3: TGTGCCAGTAGTATGAGCGGGCCCAAAAACATTCAGTACTTC.

The gene calls are TRBV6-5 and TRBJ1-4; 7 bases fit TRBD1. CDR1 is MNHEY, CDR2 SVGAGI, per germline. There are 14 residues in the CDR3. After removal of 4 bases from V and 7 bases from J, the junction contained 6 bases not matched to a gene. The CDR3 nucleotides read TGTGCCAGCAGTTTGGAACACAGGGGTGAAAAACTGTTTTTT. As protein: CASSLEHRGEKLFF.